This TCR beta chain was documented in a study of response to subunit inactivated influenza vaccine. At least ten counts were recorded for this clonotype. Its antigen is undetermined. TCRdb called the RT-PCR reads again in MiXCR, with one record for every CDR3 protein. This table holds 150,000 to 200,000 distinct CDR3 sequences, roughly 10% found once. The study's findings and limits: Authors proposed each seasonal influenza vaccination draws in few new T cells.

Between the trimmed V and J ends, which lost 5 bases and 5 bases, there was a span of 9 bases. There are 12 residues in the CDR3. This sequence originates from a man in his forties or fifties who received an inactivated influenza vaccine. Specimen: non-naive T cells sorted from PBMCs, collected roughly 48 days after vaccination. The chain carries TRBV12-3 or TRBV12-4 and TRBJ1-1; D unresolved. CDR3 nucleotide sequence: TGTGCCAGCAGTCCTCATTCGACTGAAGCTTTCTTT. Translating gives CASSPHSTEAFF.